The 10 T cell receptor beta chains listed next were all sequenced from one sample in a study of cytomegalovirus exposure and HLA in healthy donors. The repertoire was sequenced with immunoSEQ multiplex PCR; TCRdb's copy has only in-frame clones and lacks some. The top ten clones hold 1.1% of a sample with under 250,000 clones, around nine tenths of them seen once. Sample: PBMCs. These receptors all come from a woman younger than 30 in good health and CMV-seronegative.

The chain combines TRBV2 with TRBJ1-2, with 7 bases matching TRBD1. Looked up from germline, CDR1 is SNHLY and CDR2 is FYNNEI. The CDR3 runs 15 residues. V was pared by 2 bases and J by 4 bases, with 7 bases of the junction left unmatched. The CDR3 sequence: CASSENPGTAYGYTF. CDR3 in DNA: TGTGCCAGCAGTGAAAATCCCGGGACAGCCTATGGCTACACCTTC.

The CDR3 nucleotides are TGTGCCAGCAGTCCGCGGACAGGGGCGGGAACTAATGAAAAACTGTTTTTT. It is translated as CASSPRTGAGTNEKLFF. The chain has TRBV27 and TRBJ1-4; 9 bases map to TRBD1. V lost 5 bases to trimming and J lost 1 base; unmatched junction nucleotides: 8. The CDR3 has 17 residues. Looked up from germline, CDR1 is MNHEY and CDR2 is SMNVEV (reference sequence).

CDR3 residues: CASSTALTGVYGYTF. In DNA, the CDR3 is TGTGCCAGTAGTACAGCCCTGACAGGGGTCTATGGCTACACCTTC. The chain links TRBV19 to TRBJ1-2; TRBD1 agrees at 8 bases. The CDR3 runs 15 residues. Germline V gene data show CDR1 as LNHDA and CDR2 as SQIVND (reference sequence). The junction had 8 bases not matched to a gene; V was cut back by 4 bases and J by 4 bases.

V is TRBV30 and J is TRBJ2-7; D is uncertain. Trimming stripped 3 bases from V and 0 bases from J, with 9 bases between. CDR1 is GTSNPN and CDR2 is SVGIG in the germline V gene (reference sequence). The CDR3 is 13 amino acids. The CDR3 here is CAWSPVSSYEQYF. In DNA, the CDR3 is TGTGCCTGGAGCCCGGTTAGCTCCTACGAGCAGTACTTC.

V usage is TRBV5-1 and J usage is TRBJ2-7; 9 nucleotides align to TRBD1. The V segment lost 8 bases and the J segment 4 bases; nucleotides outside the gene matches: 10. Germline CDR1 reads SGHRS; CDR2 reads YFSETQ. The CDR3 is made up of 14 amino acids. CDR3 nucleotides: TGCGCCAGTCGAAGTCCAGGACAGGGGTACGAGCAGTACTTC. It codes for CASRSPGQGYEQYF.

The J gene is TRBJ1-5, the V gene TRBV6-1; D is possibly TRBD1 (5 bases). Germline CDR1 reads MNHNS; CDR2 reads SASEGT. This CDR3 has 15 amino acids. V was cut by 7 bases and J by 6 bases, with 19 bases left in between. CDR3 loop: CASTPWEGLGQPQHF. The DNA of the CDR3 is TGTGCCAGCACCCCCTGGGAGGGGCTAGGTCAGCCCCAGCATTTT.

The CDR3 region has the DNA TGTGCCAGCAGTGAGCCAGGGGCGCTCTCACCCCTCCACTTT. Translation: CASSEPGALSPLHF. The rearrangement joins TRBV2 to TRBJ1-6; possibly TRBD1 for D (6 bases). CDR3 length: 14 residues. Germline V gene data show CDR1 as SNHLY and CDR2 as FYNNEI. Trimming took 3 bases from V and 10 from J, leaving 13 bases between them.

This sequence joins TRBV29-1 and TRBJ2-1; TRBD1 matches at 10 bases. Per germline, CDR1 SQVTM and CDR2 ANQGSEA. The V gene end was trimmed by 7 bases and the J gene end by 6 bases; junction bases not matched to a gene: 6. CDR3 size: 13 residues. CDR3 nucleotides: TGCAGCGCATCCGGGACAGGGGCCAATGAGCAGTTCTTC. It codes for CSASGTGANEQFF.

The CDR3 DNA follows: TGCGCCAGCAGGGGACAGGGCCTAGACGAGCAGTACTTC. It codes for CASRGQGLDEQYF. The V and J genes are TRBV5-1 and TRBJ2-7, with 9 bases identical to TRBD1. The CDR3 contains 13 residues. Trimming removed 5 bases from V and 5 bases from J; junction bases left unmatched: 5. CDR1 and CDR2 (germline): SGHRS, YFSETQ.

The CDR3 loop reads CASSPAGLAGVSYEQYF. In DNA form, the CDR3 reads TGTGCCAGCAGCCCAGCGGGACTAGCGGGAGTATCCTACGAGCAGTACTTC. The chain combines TRBV5-4 with TRBJ2-7; TRBD2 matches at 14 bases. This CDR3 has 17 amino acids. The germline CDR1 and CDR2 sequences are SGHNT and YYREEE (reference sequence). J was trimmed by 1 base and V by 4 bases; bases with no gene match: 7. Full variable domain (remainder filled in from reference TRBV5-4 and TRBJ2-7): ETGVTQSPTHLIKTRGQQVTLRCSSQSGHNTVSWYQQALGQGPQFIFQYYREEENGRGNFPPRFSGLQFPNYSSELNVNALELDDSALYLCASSPAGLAGVSYEQYFGPGTRLTVT.